These 32 T cell receptor beta chains were all obtained from the same sample, sequenced in a study of blood T cell repertoires in COVID-19. Only in-frame clones appear in the TCRdb table, and some are missing; sequencing was by immunoSEQ multiplex PCR. The table lists under 250,000 clones, 83% of them singletons, with more than 5.5% in the top ten. Sequences were obtained from peripheral blood. These receptors were obtained from a human donor in a cohort sampled during active COVID-19.

The rearrangement joins TRBV5-1 to TRBJ2-7, with no clear D. The CDR3 runs 15 residues. The germline V gene has CDR1 SGHRS and CDR2 YFSETQ. V was clipped by 0 bases and J by 0 bases, with 10 bases between them. For the CDR3, the DNA is TGCGCCAGCAGCTTGGGGGCAGAACACTCCTACGAGCAGTACTTC. Translating it yields CASSLGAEHSYEQYF.

The chain couples TRBV9 to TRBJ2-1; the D gene is possibly TRBD1 (6 bases). Trimming shortened V by 4 bases and J by 0 bases, and 14 bases separated the two germline ends. There are 16 residues in the CDR3. From germline, CDR1 is SGDLS and CDR2 YYNGEE. The CDR3 sequence is CASSLAGTPSYNEQFF. Here the CDR3 DNA reads TGTGCCAGCAGCCTAGCCGGGACACCCTCCTACAATGAGCAGTTCTTC.

The rearrangement uses TRBV25-1 and TRBJ1-2, with TRBD1 identical over 11 bases. The CDR3 totals 16 residues. Trimming at V came to 4 bases and at J to 6 bases, leaving 10 bases not matched to a gene. CDR1 and CDR2 from the germline V gene are MGHDK and SYGVNS. The CDR3 reads CASSGTGGPKSHGYTF. CDR3 in DNA: TGTGCCAGCAGTGGGACAGGGGGCCCCAAAAGCCATGGCTACACCTTC.

CDR3 sequence: CASSWDRGYEQYF. Here the CDR3 DNA reads TGTGCCAGCAGTTGGGACAGGGGCTACGAGCAGTACTTC. The chain uses TRBV11-3 and TRBJ2-7; TRBD1 agrees at 10 bases. The CDR3 spans 13 residues. Looked up from germline, CDR1 is SGHNT and CDR2 is YENEEA. V gave up 6 bases and J gave up 3 bases; unmatched junction bases: 2.

The J gene is TRBJ1-1, the V gene TRBV7-2; 8 bases line up with TRBD1. This CDR3 has 13 residues. J lost 4 bases, V lost 5 bases, and 3 bases had no gene match. Germline assignment: CDR1 SGHTA and CDR2 FQGNSA. This chain's CDR3 is CASSQGQGTEAFF. The CDR3 bases are TGTGCCAGCAGCCAAGGACAGGGCACTGAAGCTTTCTTT.

V is TRBV5-8 and J is TRBJ1-3; D is unresolved. CDR1 SGHTS and CDR2 YDEGEE come from the germline V gene. The CDR3 totals 16 residues. Trimming shortened V by 4 bases and J by 1 base, and 15 bases separated the two germline ends. Written as DNA, the CDR3 is TGTGCCAGCAGCGGGAGGGTCATAATTTCTGGAAACACCATATATTTT. Translating gives CASSGRVIISGNTIYF.

V gene TRBV7-3 combines with J gene TRBJ2-1, with D possibly TRBD2 on 6 matching bases. V was clipped by 5 bases and J by 9 bases, with 17 bases between them. This CDR3 contains 14 residues. Germline CDR1 is SGHTA and CDR2 is FQGTGA. CDR3 residues: CASSRAGGRSEQFF. Here the CDR3 DNA reads TGTGCCAGCAGCCGCGCCGGAGGGAGAAGTGAGCAGTTCTTC.

This clone was seen a single time. Here the CDR3 DNA reads TGTGCCAGTAGTATTACGGCAGGTACGACATCTGAAGCTTTCTTT. Protein sequence: CASSITAGTTSEAFF. The chain uses TRBV19 and TRBJ1-1; D is uncertain. In germline, CDR1 is LNHDA, CDR2 SQIVND (reference sequence). The CDR3 extends over 15 amino acids. Trimming pared 3 bases from V and 6 bases from J, leaving 17 bases between.

V usage is TRBV7-9 and J usage is TRBJ1-4; TRBD1 matches 9 bases. The junction had 4 bases not matched to a gene; V was cut back by 8 bases and J by 6 bases. Germline V gives CDR1 SEHNR, CDR2 FQNEAQ (reference sequence). The CDR3 covers 13 residues. CDR3 nucleotides: TGTGCCAGCCGACAGGGGGGTCATGAAAAACTGTTTTTT. Protein sequence: CASRQGGHEKLFF.

This clone was observed a single time. This chain uses TRBV2 with TRBJ1-2; D is unclear. The CDR3 runs to 13 residues. Trimming stripped 8 bases from V and 4 bases from J, with 14 bases between. Germline loops: CDR1 SNHLY, CDR2 FYNNEI. As DNA, the CDR3 is TGTGCCAGCCAAATCCAGGAATTCTATGGCTACACCTTC. Translated, it gives CASQIQEFYGYTF.

V and J are TRBV5-5 and TRBJ2-1, with 7 bases fitting TRBD2. Trimming removed 2 bases from V and 9 bases from J; junction bases left unmatched: 11. Germline CDR1 reads SGHKS; CDR2 reads YYEKEE (reference sequence). The CDR3 covers 15 residues. The CDR3, as DNA: TGTGCCAGCAGCTTAGAACGGGAGGCCCGAGGTGAGCAGTTCTTC. This gives the protein CASSLEREARGEQFF.

This chain connects TRBV11-2 to TRBJ1-4, with a weak D call TRBD1 (6 bases). The germline CDR1 and CDR2 sequences are SGHAT and FQNNGV. The CDR3 sequence is 15 residues long. Trimming stripped 2 bases from V and 8 bases from J, with 15 bases between. DNA of the CDR3: TGTGCCAGCAGCTTACAGGGGCTAGGTAGCGAAAAACTGTTTTTT. Translating gives CASSLQGLGSEKLFF.

The chain employs TRBV18 and TRBJ1-5; D not resolved. Per germline, CDR1 KGHSH and CDR2 LQKENI. The germline V and J ends were trimmed by 3 bases and 0 bases, with 12 bases remaining between them. The CDR3 contains 16 residues. Written as DNA, the CDR3 is TGTGCCAGCTCACCTCTCGGAGGGAATAGCAATCAGCCCCAGCATTTT. This sequence encodes CASSPLGGNSNQPQHF. Combining the CDR3 with reference TRBV18 and TRBJ1-5 gives the whole variable domain NAGVMQNPRHLVRRRGQEARLRCSPMKGHSHVYWYRQLPEEGLKFMVYLQKENIIDESGMPKERFSAEFPKEGPSILRIQQVVRGDSAAYFCASSPLGGNSNQPQHFGDGTRLSIL.

V gene TRBV5-1 combines with J gene TRBJ2-2, with 7 nucleotides matching TRBD1. V lost 4 bases to trimming and J lost 2 bases; unmatched junction nucleotides: 8. Germline V gives CDR1 SGHRS, CDR2 YFSETQ. The CDR3 runs 16 residues. This chain's CDR3 is CASSPWTGGNTGELFF. CDR3 DNA: TGCGCCAGCAGCCCTTGGACAGGCGGCAACACCGGGGAGCTGTTTTTT.

This chain links TRBV29-1 with TRBJ1-1, with 7 nucleotides matching TRBD1. After removal of 4 bases from V and 3 bases from J, the junction contained 23 bases not matched to a gene. This CDR3 has 19 residues. Per the germline V gene, CDR1 is SQVTM and CDR2 is ANQGSEA. The CDR3 sequence: CSVARPDDGRGGADTEAFF. The CDR3 DNA follows: TGCAGCGTTGCTCGACCTGACGACGGAAGAGGGGGCGCGGACACTGAAGCTTTCTTT.

The genes are TRBV6-5 and TRBJ2-3; 10 bases map to TRBD2. Per germline, CDR1 MNHEY and CDR2 SVGAGI. The V gene end was trimmed by 0 bases and the J gene end by 4 bases; junction bases not matched to a gene: 4. The CDR3 consists of 16 residues. The CDR3 is CASSYSRLAGSDTQYF. The CDR3 bases are TGTGCCAGCAGTTACTCTCGACTAGCGGGTTCAGATACGCAGTATTTT.

The chain couples TRBV7-9 to TRBJ2-1; TRBD2 might be the D (6 bases). V was trimmed by 3 bases and J by 2 bases, leaving 11 bases between them. Germline V gene sequence: CDR1 SEHNR, CDR2 FQNEAQ (reference sequence). The CDR3 sequence is 15 residues long. CDR3 in amino acids: CASSFQGLTYNEQFF. For the CDR3, the DNA is TGTGCCAGCAGCTTTCAGGGACTTACCTACAATGAGCAGTTCTTC.

The V and J genes are TRBV5-5 and TRBJ2-1; the match to TRBD1 covers 10 bases. Germline-derived CDR1 and CDR2 are SGHKS and YYEKEE (reference sequence). The junction had 11 bases not matched to a gene; V was cut back by 5 bases and J by 9 bases. The CDR3 totals 15 residues. The CDR3 DNA is TGTGCCAGCAGTTACGGGACAGGGGTTGAAGGTGAGCAGTTCTTC. Protein: CASSYGTGVEGEQFF.

V is TRBV10-2 and J is TRBJ2-1; 13 nucleotides match TRBD2. There are 16 residues in the CDR3. The V gene end was trimmed by 4 bases and the J gene end by 10 bases; junction bases not matched to a gene: 10. From germline, CDR1 is WSHSY and CDR2 SAAADI. CDR3 loop: CASSGSGTSGIFEQFF. CDR3 bases: TGCGCCAGCAGTGGATCCGGGACTAGCGGGATTTTCGAGCAGTTCTTC.

V and J are TRBV19 and TRBJ2-5; D gene ambiguous. Germline V gene lookup returns CDR1 LNHDA and CDR2 SQIVND (reference sequence). CDR3 length: 12 amino acids. Deletions cut 6 bases from V and 5 bases from J, with 10 bases between. This CDR3 is CASSPFGETQYF. CDR3 coding DNA: TGTGCCAGTAGCCCTTTCGGGGAGACCCAGTACTTC.

This clone showed up just once. This chain joins TRBV19 and TRBJ2-7; perhaps TRBD1 as D (6 bases). This CDR3 spans 14 amino acids. Trimming cost V 4 bases and J 1 base, with 11 bases left between them. Germline V gene lookup returns CDR1 LNHDA and CDR2 SQIVND (reference sequence). This CDR3 reads CASSKSQGSYEQYF. CDR3 DNA: TGTGCCAGTAGTAAATCCCAGGGGTCCTACGAGCAGTACTTC. The full variable domain, with the rest looked up from reference TRBV19 and TRBJ2-7, is DGGITQSPKYLFRKEGQNVTLSCEQNLNHDAMYWYRQDPGQGLRLIYYSQIVNDFQKGDIAEGYSVSREKKESFPLTVTSAQKNPTAFYLCASSKSQGSYEQYFGPGTRLTVT.

The chain is built from TRBV12-3 or TRBV12-4 and TRBJ2-7; D gene unclear. The V end was cut by 1 base, the J end by 9 bases, with 10 bases between. This CDR3 comprises 12 residues. CDR3 residues: CASSLGGIGQYF. DNA for the CDR3: TGTGCCAGCAGTTTAGGAGGAATTGGGCAGTACTTC.

V gene TRBV2 combines with J gene TRBJ2-2, with 13 bases that match TRBD2. The CDR3 has 15 residues. With V trimmed by 5 bases and J by 6 bases, 3 bases remained unmatched. The germline V gene has CDR1 SNHLY and CDR2 FYNNEI. The CDR3 nucleotides read TGTGCCAGCAGTAGGACTAGCGGGAGCCCCGGGGAGCTGTTTTTT. Its translation is CASSRTSGSPGELFF.

The chain carries TRBV15 and TRBJ1-4; perhaps TRBD1 as D (5 bases). Trimming took off 5 bases at V and 11 bases at J, with 12 bases between the two ends. The CDR3 consists of 12 residues. Germline lookup yields CDR1 LNHNV and CDR2 YYDKDF (reference sequence). CDR3 coding DNA: TGTGCCACCAGCGAACAGGTTGGGAAACTGTTTTTT. Its protein product is CATSEQVGKLFF. The whole variable domain, filled in from reference TRBV15 and TRBJ1-4, reads DAMVIQNPRYQVTQFGKPVTLSCSQTLNHNVMYWYQQKSSQAPKLLFHYYDKDFNNEADTPDNFQSRRPNTSFCFLDIRSPGLGDTAMYLCATSEQVGKLFFGSGTQLSVL.

This chain links TRBV7-9 with TRBJ2-7, with 9 bases lining up with TRBD2. CDR3 length equals 16 residues. The trim removed 2 bases at V and 4 bases at J, leaving 9 bases unmatched. Germline CDR1 is SEHNR and CDR2 is FQNEAQ (reference sequence). The CDR3 here is CASSLILGLAGYEQYF. In nucleotides, the CDR3 is TGTGCCAGCAGCTTAATCCTGGGCCTAGCGGGATACGAGCAGTACTTC.

V and J are TRBV6-5 and TRBJ1-5, with D perhaps matching TRBD1 (6 bases). Germline CDR1 and CDR2: MNHEY and SVGAGI. The CDR3 runs 14 residues. V was pared by 6 bases and J by 4 bases, with 13 bases between. Here the CDR3 reads CASRKTGFNQPQHF. CDR3 nucleotide sequence: TGTGCCAGCAGAAAAACAGGGTTTAATCAGCCCCAGCATTTT.

This clone appeared a single time. The chain carries TRBV5-4 and TRBJ2-6, with 10 bases fitting TRBD2. With V trimmed by 4 bases and J by 4 bases, 5 bases remained unmatched. The germline V gene has CDR1 SGHNT and CDR2 YYREEE (reference sequence). This CDR3 comprises 16 residues. CDR3 DNA sequence: TGTGCCAGCAGCACGGGACTAGCGCGAGGGGCCAACGTCCTGACTTTC. Its translation is CASSTGLARGANVLTF.

The table lists this clone with many counts. V usage is TRBV19 and J usage is TRBJ2-1; 8 bases fit TRBD1. Trimming at V came to 7 bases and at J to 4 bases, leaving 9 bases not matched to a gene. The CDR3 consists of 15 residues. The V gene's germline CDR1 is LNHDA and CDR2 SQIVND (reference sequence). The CDR3 here is CASTSDRGNYNEQFF. In DNA form, the CDR3 reads TGTGCCAGTACATCCGACAGGGGAAATTACAATGAGCAGTTCTTC.

The rearrangement joins TRBV29-1 to TRBJ2-7, with TRBD2 matching over 7 bases. The CDR3 totals 12 residues. The V segment lost 6 bases and the J segment 4 bases; nucleotides outside the gene matches: 6. Per germline, CDR1 SQVTM and CDR2 ANQGSEA. The DNA of the CDR3 is TGCAGCGTGGGGCGGGAGTCTTACGAGCAGTACTTC. It encodes CSVGRESYEQYF.

Many counts were recorded for this clone. The rearrangement links TRBV4-2 to TRBJ2-3; D is unresolved. Germline lookup yields CDR1 LGHNA and CDR2 YNFKEQ. The CDR3 sequence is 14 residues long. With 0 bases removed from V and 2 bases from J, the gap between germline ends came to 6 bases. The CDR3: CASSQDGSTDTQYF. CDR3 nucleotide sequence: TGTGCCAGCAGCCAAGATGGCTCCACAGATACGCAGTATTTT.

Only a few counts were recorded for this clone. The chain couples TRBV5-4 to TRBJ2-7; a weak D match, TRBD1 (5 bases). V was shortened by 2 bases and J by 2 bases, with 8 bases between the two germline ends. CDR3 length: 13 amino acids. CDR1 and CDR2 from the germline V gene are SGHNT and YYREEE (reference sequence). This CDR3 is CASSFSGPYEQYF. The CDR3, as DNA: TGTGCCAGCAGCTTCTCAGGGCCCTACGAGCAGTACTTC.

The chain has TRBV14 and TRBJ2-3; D uncertain. V was clipped by 6 bases and J by 0 bases, with 10 bases between them. CDR3 size: 14 residues. Germline V gene sequence: CDR1 SGHDN, CDR2 FVKESK. CDR3 nucleotide sequence: TGTGCCAGCAGAGCTCGCCCAAGCACAGATACGCAGTATTTT. This codes for CASRARPSTDTQYF. The full variable domain, in which reference TRBV14 and TRBJ2-3 provide the parts outside the CDR3, is EAGVTQFPSHSVIEKGQTVTLRCDPISGHDNLYWYRRVMGKEIKFLLHFVKESKQDESGMPNNRFLAERTGGTYSTLKVQPAELEDSGVYFCASRARPSTDTQYFGPGTRLTVL.